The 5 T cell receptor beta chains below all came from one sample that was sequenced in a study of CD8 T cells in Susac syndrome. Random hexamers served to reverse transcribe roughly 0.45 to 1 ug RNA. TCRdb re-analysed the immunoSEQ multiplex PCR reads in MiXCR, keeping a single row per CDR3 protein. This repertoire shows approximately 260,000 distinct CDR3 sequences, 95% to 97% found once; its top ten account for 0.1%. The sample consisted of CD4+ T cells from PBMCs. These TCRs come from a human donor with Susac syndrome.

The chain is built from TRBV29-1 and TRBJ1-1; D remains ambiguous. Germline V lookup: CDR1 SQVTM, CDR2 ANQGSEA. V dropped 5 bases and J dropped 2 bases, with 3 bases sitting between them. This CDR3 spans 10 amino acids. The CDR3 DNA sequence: TGCAGCGTTACTAACACTGAAGCTTTCTTT. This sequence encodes CSVTNTEAFF.

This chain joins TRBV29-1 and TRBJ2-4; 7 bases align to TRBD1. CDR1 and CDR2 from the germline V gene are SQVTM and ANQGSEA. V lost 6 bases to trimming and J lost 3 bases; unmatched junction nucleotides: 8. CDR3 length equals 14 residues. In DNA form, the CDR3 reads TGCAGCGTCCGACAGGGTTATGGCAAAAACATTCAGTACTTC. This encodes CSVRQGYGKNIQYF.

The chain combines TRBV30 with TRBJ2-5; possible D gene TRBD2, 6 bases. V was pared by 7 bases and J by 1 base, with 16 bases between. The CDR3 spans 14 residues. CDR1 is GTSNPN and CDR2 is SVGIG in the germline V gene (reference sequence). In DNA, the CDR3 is TGTGCCTCCAACATTCGGGACTCCCAAGAGACCCAGTACTTC. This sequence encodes CASNIRDSQETQYF. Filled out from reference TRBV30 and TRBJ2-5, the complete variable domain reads SQTIHQWPATLVQPVGSPLSLECTVEGTSNPNLYWYRQAAGRGLQLLFYSVGIGQISSEVPQNLSASRPQDRQFILSSKKLLLSDSGFYLCASNIRDSQETQYFGPGTRLLVL.

This CDR3 is CASSLSSEQFF. CDR3 bases: TGTGCCAGCAGTTTAAGCAGTGAGCAGTTCTTC. The chain joins TRBV28 to TRBJ2-1, with D unclear. Germline V gene data show CDR1 as MDHEN and CDR2 as SYDVKM. Trimming stripped 2 bases from V and 9 bases from J, with 5 bases between. The CDR3 extends over 11 amino acids.

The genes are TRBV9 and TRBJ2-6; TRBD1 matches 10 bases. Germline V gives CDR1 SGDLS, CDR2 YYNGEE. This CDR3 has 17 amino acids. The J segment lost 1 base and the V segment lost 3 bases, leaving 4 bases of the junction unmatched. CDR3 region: CASSATGGASGANVLTF. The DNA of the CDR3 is TGTGCCAGCAGCGCGACAGGGGGCGCGTCTGGGGCCAACGTCCTGACTTTC.